Given below is one T cell receptor beta chain in context. This specimen includes other DNA sequences encoding the same CDR3. Running of the assay took place at deep level. Several immunoSEQ plates received, in even portions, the genomic DNA of each subset. This table comes from immunoSEQ multiplex PCR, and its TCRdb copy is limited to in-frame clones, with some not included. The sample lists more than 2,000,000 clones; over 85% were seen once. The CDR3 totals 13 residues. V lost 4 bases to trimming and J lost 3 bases; unmatched junction nucleotides: 2. Per the germline V gene, CDR1 is SGHRS and CDR2 is YFSETQ. This sample is part of a study of shared clonotypes between healthy human individuals. Overall study: Donors were a couple of women and three men aged 18 to 49.

The sample was naive CD4+ T cells sorted from blood. Described subset: CD45RA+ positively selected. This receptor was identified in a man aged 18 to 29 in good health. The chain is built from TRBV5-1 and TRBJ1-2, with 8 bases fitting TRBD1. CDR3 sequence: CASSQTGDYGYTF. The DNA for the CDR3 is TGCGCCAGCAGCCAGACAGGGGACTATGGCTACACCTTC.